The clone carrying this TCR beta chain was observed a single time. The length of the CDR3 is 13 residues. Trimming shortened V by 1 base and J by 5 bases, and 7 bases separated the two germline ends. From germline, CDR1 is SGHVS and CDR2 FNYEAQ. The data derive from a study of T cell responses to AZD1222 COVID-19 vaccine. The repertoire was sequenced with immunoSEQ multiplex PCR; TCRdb's copy has only in-frame clones and lacks some. The table records approximately 170,000 clones, roughly 90% of them present only once. This material consisted of peripheral blood, taken on day 0 of AZD1222 vaccination. The chain recombines TRBV7-6 with TRBJ2-3; D is unclear. This clonotype originated in an adult in good health. The CDR3 loop is CASSLEVGDTQYF. In DNA form, the CDR3 reads TGTGCCAGCAGCTTAGAGGTCGGAGATACGCAGTATTTT.